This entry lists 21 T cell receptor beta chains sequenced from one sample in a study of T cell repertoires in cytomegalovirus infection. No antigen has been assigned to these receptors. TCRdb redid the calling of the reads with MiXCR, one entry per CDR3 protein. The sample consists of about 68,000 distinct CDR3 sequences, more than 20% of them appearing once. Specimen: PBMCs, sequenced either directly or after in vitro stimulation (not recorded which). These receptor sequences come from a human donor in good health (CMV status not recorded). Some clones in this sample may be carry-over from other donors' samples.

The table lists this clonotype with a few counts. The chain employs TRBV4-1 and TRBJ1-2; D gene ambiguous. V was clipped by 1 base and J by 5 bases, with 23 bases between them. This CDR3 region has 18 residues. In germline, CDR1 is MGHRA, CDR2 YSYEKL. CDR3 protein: CASSQVDMGLAAPYGYTF. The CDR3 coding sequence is TGCGCCAGCAGCCAAGTCGACATGGGGTTGGCAGCCCCATATGGCTACACCTTC.

DNA of the CDR3: TGTGCCAGTAGTCTCCAACTGCACCCCAATGAGCAGTTCTTC. This sequence encodes CASSLQLHPNEQFF. The rearrangement links TRBV19 to TRBJ2-1, with D unclear. Germline values: CDR1 LNHDA, CDR2 SQIVND (reference sequence). The length of the CDR3 is 14 residues. V lost 5 bases and J 6 bases, leaving 14 bases between the germline ends. Complete variable domain (other parts from reference TRBV19 and TRBJ2-1): DGGITQSPKYLFRKEGQNVTLSCEQNLNHDAMYWYRQDPGQGLRLIYYSQIVNDFQKGDIAEGYSVSREKKESFPLTVTSAQKNPTAFYLCASSLQLHPNEQFFGPGTRLTVL.

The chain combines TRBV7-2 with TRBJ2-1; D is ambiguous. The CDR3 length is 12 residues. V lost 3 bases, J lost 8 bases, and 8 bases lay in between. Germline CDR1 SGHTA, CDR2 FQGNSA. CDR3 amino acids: CASSFPSDEQFF. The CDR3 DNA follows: TGTGCCAGCAGCTTTCCGAGCGATGAGCAGTTCTTC.

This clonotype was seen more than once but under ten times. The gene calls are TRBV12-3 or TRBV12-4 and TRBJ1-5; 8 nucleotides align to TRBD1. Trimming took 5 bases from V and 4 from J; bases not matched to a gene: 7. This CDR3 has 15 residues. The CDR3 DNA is TGTGCCAGCAGTACCAGGGACAGGCGAAATCAGCCCCAGCATTTT. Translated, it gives CASSTRDRRNQPQHF.

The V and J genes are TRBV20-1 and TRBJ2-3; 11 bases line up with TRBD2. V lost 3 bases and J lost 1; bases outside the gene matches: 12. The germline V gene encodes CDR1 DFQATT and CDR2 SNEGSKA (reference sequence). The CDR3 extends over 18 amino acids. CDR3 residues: CSASSVAGGPEGTDTQYF. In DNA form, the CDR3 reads TGCAGTGCTAGTTCAGTAGCGGGAGGGCCGGAGGGCACAGATACGCAGTATTTT.

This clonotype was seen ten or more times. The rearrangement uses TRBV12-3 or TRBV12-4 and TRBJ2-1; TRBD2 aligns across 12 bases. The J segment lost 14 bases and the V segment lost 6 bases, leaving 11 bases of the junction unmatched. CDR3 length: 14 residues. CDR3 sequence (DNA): TGTGCCAGCAGCCGGACTAGCGGGGATAGTTTCAAGTTCTTC. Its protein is CASSRTSGDSFKFF.

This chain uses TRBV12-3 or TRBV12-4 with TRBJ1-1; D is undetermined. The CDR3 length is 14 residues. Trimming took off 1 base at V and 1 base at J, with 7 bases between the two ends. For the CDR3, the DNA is TGTGCCAGCAGTTTAGAGGGCCCGAACACTGAAGCTTTCTTT. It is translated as CASSLEGPNTEAFF.

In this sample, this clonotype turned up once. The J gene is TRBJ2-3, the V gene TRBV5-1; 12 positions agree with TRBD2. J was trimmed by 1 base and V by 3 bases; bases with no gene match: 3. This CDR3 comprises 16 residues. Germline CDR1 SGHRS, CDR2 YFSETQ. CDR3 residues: CASSSGLAGRTDTQYF. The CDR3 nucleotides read TGCGCCAGCAGCTCGGGACTAGCGGGCCGCACAGATACGCAGTATTTT. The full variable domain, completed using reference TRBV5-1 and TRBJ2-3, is KAGVTQTPRYLIKTRGQQVTLSCSPISGHRSVSWYQQTPGQGLQFLFEYFSETQRNKGNFPGRFSGRQFSNSRSEMNVSTLELGDSALYLCASSSGLAGRTDTQYFGPGTRLTVL.

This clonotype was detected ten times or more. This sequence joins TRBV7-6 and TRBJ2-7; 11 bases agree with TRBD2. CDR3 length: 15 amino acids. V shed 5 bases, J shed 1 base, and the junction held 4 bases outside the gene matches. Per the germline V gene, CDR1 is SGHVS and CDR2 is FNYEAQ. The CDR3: CASSPGTSGSYEQYF. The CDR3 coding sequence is TGTGCCAGCAGCCCTGGGACTAGCGGATCCTACGAGCAGTACTTC.

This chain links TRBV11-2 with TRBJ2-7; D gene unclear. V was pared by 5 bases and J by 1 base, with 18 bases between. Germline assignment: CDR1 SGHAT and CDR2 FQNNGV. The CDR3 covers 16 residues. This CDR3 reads CASSPRIDILSYEQYV. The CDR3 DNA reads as TGTGCCAGCAGCCCCAGGATCGACATTCTGTCCTACGAGCAGTACGTC.

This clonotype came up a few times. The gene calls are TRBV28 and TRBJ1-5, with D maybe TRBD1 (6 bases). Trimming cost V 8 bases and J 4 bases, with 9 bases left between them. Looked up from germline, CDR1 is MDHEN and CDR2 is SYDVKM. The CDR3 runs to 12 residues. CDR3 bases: TGTGCCAGCCTGGACAGTAATCAGCCCCAGCATTTT. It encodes CASLDSNQPQHF.

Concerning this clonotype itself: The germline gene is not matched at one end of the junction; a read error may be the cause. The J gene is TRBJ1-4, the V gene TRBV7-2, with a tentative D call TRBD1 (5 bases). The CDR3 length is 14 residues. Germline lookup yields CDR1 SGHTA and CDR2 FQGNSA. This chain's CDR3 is CASSLSVGDEELFF. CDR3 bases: TGTGCCAGCAGCCTCTCAGTGGGGGATGAAGAACTGTTTTTT.

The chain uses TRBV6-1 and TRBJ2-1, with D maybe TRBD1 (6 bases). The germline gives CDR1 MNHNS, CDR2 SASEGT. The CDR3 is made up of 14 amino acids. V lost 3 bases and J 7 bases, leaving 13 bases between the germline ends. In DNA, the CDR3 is TGTGCCAGCAGTGATACAGGGTCAGGGAATGAGCAGTTCTTC. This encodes CASSDTGSGNEQFF.

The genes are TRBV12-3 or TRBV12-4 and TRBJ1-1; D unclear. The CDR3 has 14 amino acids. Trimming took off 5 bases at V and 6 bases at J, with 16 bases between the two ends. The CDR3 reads CASSNGNYGSEAFF. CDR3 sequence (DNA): TGTGCCAGCAGTAACGGGAATTATGGGTCTGAAGCTTTCTTT.

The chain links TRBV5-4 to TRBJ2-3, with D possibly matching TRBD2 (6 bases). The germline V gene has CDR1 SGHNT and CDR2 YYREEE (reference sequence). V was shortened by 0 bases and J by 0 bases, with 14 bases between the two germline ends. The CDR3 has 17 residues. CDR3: CASSLGARTTSTDTQYF. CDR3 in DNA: TGTGCCAGCAGCTTGGGGGCTAGGACTACTAGCACAGATACGCAGTATTTT.

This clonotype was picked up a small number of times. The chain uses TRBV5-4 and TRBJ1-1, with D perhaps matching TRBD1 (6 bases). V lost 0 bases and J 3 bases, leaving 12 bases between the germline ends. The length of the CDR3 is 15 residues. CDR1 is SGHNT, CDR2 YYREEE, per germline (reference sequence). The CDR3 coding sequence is TGTGCCAGCAGCTTGGGGGGGCAGGTCGACACTGAAGCTTTCTTT. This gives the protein CASSLGGQVDTEAFF.

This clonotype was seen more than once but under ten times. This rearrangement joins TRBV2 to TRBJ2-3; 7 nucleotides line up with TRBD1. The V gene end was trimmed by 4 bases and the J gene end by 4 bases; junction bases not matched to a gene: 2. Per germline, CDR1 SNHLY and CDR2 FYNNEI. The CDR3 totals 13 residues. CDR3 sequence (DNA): TGTGCCAGCAGTGGAGACAGGGCAGATACGCAGTATTTT. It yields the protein CASSGDRADTQYF.

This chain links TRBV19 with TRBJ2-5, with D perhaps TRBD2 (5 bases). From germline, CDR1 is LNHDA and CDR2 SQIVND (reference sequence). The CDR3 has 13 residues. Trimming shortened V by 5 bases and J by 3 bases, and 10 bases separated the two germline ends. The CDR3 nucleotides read TGTGCCAGTAGTGTGGACTTGGAAGAGACCCAGTACTTC. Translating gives CASSVDLEETQYF.

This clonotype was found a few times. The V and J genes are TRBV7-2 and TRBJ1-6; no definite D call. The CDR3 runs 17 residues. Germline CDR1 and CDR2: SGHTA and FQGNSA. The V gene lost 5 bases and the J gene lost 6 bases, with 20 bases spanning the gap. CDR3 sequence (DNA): TGTGCCAGCAGCCGAAGACTCTCCCAAAGGGTTAATTCACCCCTCCACTTT. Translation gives CASSRRLSQRVNSPLHF.

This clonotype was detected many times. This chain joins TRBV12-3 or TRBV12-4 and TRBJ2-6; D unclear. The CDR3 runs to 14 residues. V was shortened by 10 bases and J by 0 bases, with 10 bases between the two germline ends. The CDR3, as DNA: TGTGCCACCAATGAGTTCTCTGGGGCCAACGTCCTGACTTTC. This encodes CATNEFSGANVLTF.

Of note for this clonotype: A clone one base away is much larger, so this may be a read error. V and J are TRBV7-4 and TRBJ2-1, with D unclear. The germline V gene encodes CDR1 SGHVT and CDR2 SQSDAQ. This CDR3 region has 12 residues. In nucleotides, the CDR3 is TGTGCCAGCAGCTTAATGAACAATAAGCAGTTCTTC. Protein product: CASSLMNNKQFF.